The 2 T cell receptor beta chains reported below all come from one sample, sequenced in a study of T cells after yellow fever vaccination. TCRdb ran MiXCR on the 5' RACE reads and lists one entry per CDR3 protein. The data hold about 350,000 distinct CDR3 sequences, with 9.5% to 15% observed a single time. Sequenced material: CD4+ T cells sorted from PBMCs, taken 15 days after the yellow fever booster vaccination. All receptors derive from a man between 18 and 35 years old who received the YFV17D yellow fever vaccine.

This clonotype was seen at least ten times. The chain combines TRBV4-3 with TRBJ2-1; 7 nucleotides match TRBD2. The CDR3 totals 12 residues. Germline-derived CDR1 and CDR2 are LGHNA and YSLEER. The J segment lost 7 bases and the V segment lost 3 bases, leaving 0 bases of the junction unmatched. CDR3 loop: CASSQGGNEQFF. CDR3 sequence (DNA): TGCGCCAGCAGCCAGGGGGGGAATGAGCAGTTCTTC.

V and J are TRBV7-8 and TRBJ2-3; D ambiguous. The CDR3 is 15 residues long. V was trimmed by 5 bases and J by 0 bases, leaving 12 bases between them. Germline V gives CDR1 SGHVS, CDR2 FQNEAQ. CDR3 protein: CASSLWRLSTDTQYF. CDR3 nucleotides: TGTGCCAGCAGCCTCTGGCGGCTTAGCACAGATACGCAGTATTTT.